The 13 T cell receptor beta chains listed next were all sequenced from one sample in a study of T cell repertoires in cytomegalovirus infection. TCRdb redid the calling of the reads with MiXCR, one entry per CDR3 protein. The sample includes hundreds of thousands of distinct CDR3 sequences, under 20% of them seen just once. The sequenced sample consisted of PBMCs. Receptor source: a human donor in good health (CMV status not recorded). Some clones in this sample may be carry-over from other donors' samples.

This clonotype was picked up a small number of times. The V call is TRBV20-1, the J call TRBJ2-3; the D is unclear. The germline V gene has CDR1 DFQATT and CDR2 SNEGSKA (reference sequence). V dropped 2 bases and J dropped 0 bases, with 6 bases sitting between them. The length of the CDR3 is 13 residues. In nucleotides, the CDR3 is TGCAGTGCTAGACGTACTAGCACAGATACGCAGTATTTT. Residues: CSARRTSTDTQYF.

In DNA, the CDR3 is TGTGCCAGCAGCCGGGCCGGGGGGAACACTGAAGCTTTCTTT. It yields the protein CASSRAGGNTEAFF. This chain joins TRBV5-4 and TRBJ1-1; possibly TRBD1 for D (5 bases). V dropped 4 bases and J dropped 1 base, with 11 bases sitting between them. The germline V gene has CDR1 SGHNT and CDR2 YYREEE (reference sequence). CDR3 length: 14 residues.

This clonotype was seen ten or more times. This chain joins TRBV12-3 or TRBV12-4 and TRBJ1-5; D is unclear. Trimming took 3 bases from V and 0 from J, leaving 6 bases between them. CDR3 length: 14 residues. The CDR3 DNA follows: TGTGCCAGCAGTTTCAGGTCTAGCAATCAGCCCCAGCATTTT. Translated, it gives CASSFRSSNQPQHF.

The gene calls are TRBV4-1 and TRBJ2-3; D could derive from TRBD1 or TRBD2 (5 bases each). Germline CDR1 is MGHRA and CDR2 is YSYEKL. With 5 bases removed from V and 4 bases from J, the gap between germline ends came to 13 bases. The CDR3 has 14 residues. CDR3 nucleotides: TGCGCCAGCAGCTACCGGGACGACGCAGATACGCAGTATTTT. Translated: CASSYRDDADTQYF.

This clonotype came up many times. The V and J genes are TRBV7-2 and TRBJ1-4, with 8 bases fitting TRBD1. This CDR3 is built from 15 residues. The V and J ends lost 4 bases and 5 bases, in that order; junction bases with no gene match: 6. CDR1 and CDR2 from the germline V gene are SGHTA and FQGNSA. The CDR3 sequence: CASSSQGALNEKLFF. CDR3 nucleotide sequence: TGTGCCAGCAGCTCGCAGGGGGCCCTAAATGAAAAACTGTTTTTT.

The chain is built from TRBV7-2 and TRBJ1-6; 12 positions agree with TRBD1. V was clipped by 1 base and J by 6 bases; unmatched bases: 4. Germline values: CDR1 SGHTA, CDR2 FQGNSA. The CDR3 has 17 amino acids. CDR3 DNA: TGTGCCAGCAGCTTAGTGGGGACAGGGGGCCCTAATTCACCCCTCCACTTT. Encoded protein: CASSLVGTGGPNSPLHF.

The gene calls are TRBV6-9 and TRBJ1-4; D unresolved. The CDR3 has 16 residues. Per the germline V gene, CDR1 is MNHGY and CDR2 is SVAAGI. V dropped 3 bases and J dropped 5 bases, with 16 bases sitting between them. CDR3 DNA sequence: TGTGCCAGCAGTTACCCCGTTACTCTGGAGAATGAAAAACTGTTTTTT. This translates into CASSYPVTLENEKLFF.

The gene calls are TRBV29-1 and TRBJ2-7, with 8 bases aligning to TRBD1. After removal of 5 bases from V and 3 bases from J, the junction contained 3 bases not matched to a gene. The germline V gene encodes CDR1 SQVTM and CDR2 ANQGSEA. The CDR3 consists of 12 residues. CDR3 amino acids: CSVLGQGYEQYF. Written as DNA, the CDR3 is TGCAGCGTTCTCGGACAGGGCTACGAGCAGTACTTC.

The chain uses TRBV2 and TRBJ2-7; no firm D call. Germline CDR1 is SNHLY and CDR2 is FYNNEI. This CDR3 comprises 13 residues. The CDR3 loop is CASCQRQRYEQYF. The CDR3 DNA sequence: TGTGCGTCCTGCCAGCGACAACGATACGAGCAGTACTTC.

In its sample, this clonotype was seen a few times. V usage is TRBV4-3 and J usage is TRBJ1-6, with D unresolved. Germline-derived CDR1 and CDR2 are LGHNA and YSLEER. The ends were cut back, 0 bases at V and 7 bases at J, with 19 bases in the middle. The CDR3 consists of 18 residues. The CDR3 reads CASSQDPRTHSWNSPLHF. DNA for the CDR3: TGCGCCAGCAGCCAAGATCCCCGAACCCATAGTTGGAATTCACCCCTCCACTTT.

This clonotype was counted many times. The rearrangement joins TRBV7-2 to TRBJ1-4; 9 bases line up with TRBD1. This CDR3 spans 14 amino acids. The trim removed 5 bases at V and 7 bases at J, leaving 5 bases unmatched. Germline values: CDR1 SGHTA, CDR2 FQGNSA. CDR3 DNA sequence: TGTGCCAGCAGCACAGGGGGCGCCATTGAAAAACTGTTTTTT. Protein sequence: CASSTGGAIEKLFF.

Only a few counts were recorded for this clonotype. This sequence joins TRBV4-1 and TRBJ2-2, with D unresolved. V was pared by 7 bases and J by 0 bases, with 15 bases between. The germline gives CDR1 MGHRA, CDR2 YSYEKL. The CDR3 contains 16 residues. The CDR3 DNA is TGCGCCAGCAATTTTAGGGATCGATCGAACACCGGGGAGCTGTTTTTT. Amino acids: CASNFRDRSNTGELFF.

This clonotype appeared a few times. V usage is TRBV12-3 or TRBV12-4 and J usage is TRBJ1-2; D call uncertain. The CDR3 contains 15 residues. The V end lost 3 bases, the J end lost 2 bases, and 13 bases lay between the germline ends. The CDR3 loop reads CASSFSPEGNYGYTF. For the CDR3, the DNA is TGTGCCAGCAGTTTTAGCCCGGAGGGAAACTATGGCTACACCTTC.